The 9 T cell receptor beta chains listed next were all sequenced from one sample in a study of technical replicates of blood from a handful of donors. Clones were sequenced by immunoSEQ multiplex PCR, and TCRdb holds only the in-frame ones, with some missing. Here the sample spans 60,000 to 85,000 clones, approximately 94% being singletons. Sequencing input: T cells isolated from PBMCs. All receptors come from a human donor in good health.

The chain employs TRBV5-6 and TRBJ1-2, with D tentatively TRBD1 (6 bases). The CDR3 extends over 13 amino acids. V shed 2 bases and J shed 10 bases, with 15 bases lying between them. Germline CDR1 is SGHDT and CDR2 is YYEEEE. CDR3 nucleotide sequence: TGTGCCAGCAGCTTAGGCAGGGGTGGCCCCTACACCTTC. Translated: CASSLGRGGPYTF.

This chain uses TRBV5-1 with TRBJ1-1; 9 bases line up with TRBD1. The germline V gene encodes CDR1 SGHRS and CDR2 YFSETQ. Germline trimming cut 4 bases from V and 5 bases from J; bases unmatched to any gene: 9. The CDR3 loop spans 15 amino acids. CDR3 DNA sequence: TGCGCCAGCAGCAAAGACAGGGGGGAAAAAACTGAAGCTTTCTTT. This translates into CASSKDRGEKTEAFF.

There are a few counts of this clone. V usage is TRBV6-1 and J usage is TRBJ1-5; 7 bases agree with TRBD1. The trim removed 8 bases at V and 4 bases at J, leaving 8 bases unmatched. CDR1 and CDR2 (germline): MNHNS, SASEGT. The CDR3 sequence is 14 residues long. CDR3 protein: CASQQGTINQPQHF. DNA of the CDR3: TGTGCCAGCCAACAGGGGACAATTAATCAGCCCCAGCATTTT.

The chain carries TRBV19 and TRBJ1-4; perhaps TRBD1 as D (6 bases). The germline gives CDR1 LNHDA, CDR2 SQIVND (reference sequence). The CDR3 totals 14 residues. Trimming removed 5 bases at V and 4 bases at J, with 11 bases between. The CDR3 loop is CASSEQGNNEKLFF. In nucleotides, the CDR3 is TGTGCCAGTAGTGAACAGGGCAATAATGAAAAACTGTTTTTT. The full variable domain, completed using reference TRBV19 and TRBJ1-4, is DGGITQSPKYLFRKEGQNVTLSCEQNLNHDAMYWYRQDPGQGLRLIYYSQIVNDFQKGDIAEGYSVSREKKESFPLTVTSAQKNPTAFYLCASSEQGNNEKLFFGSGTQLSVL.

The rearrangement joins TRBV11-2 to TRBJ1-5; D is uncertain. From germline, CDR1 is SGHAT and CDR2 FQNNGV. V was cut by 1 base and J by 13 bases, with 11 bases left in between. The CDR3 length is 12 residues. This CDR3 reads CASSLAGGQQHF. The DNA of the CDR3 is TGTGCCAGCAGCTTAGCTGGAGGGCAACAGCATTTT.

V is TRBV18 and J is TRBJ1-2; tentatively, D is TRBD1 (5 bases). The CDR3 runs to 14 residues. Per germline, CDR1 KGHSH and CDR2 LQKENI. V lost 6 bases and J lost 7, with 18 bases in between. CDR3 in DNA: TGTGCCAGCTCCTCGGGGGACTCGTTCGTTGGCTACACCTTC. Amino acids: CASSSGDSFVGYTF. The variable domain in full, completed from reference TRBV18 and TRBJ1-2, reads NAGVMQNPRHLVRRRGQEARLRCSPMKGHSHVYWYRQLPEEGLKFMVYLQKENIIDESGMPKERFSAEFPKEGPSILRIQQVVRGDSAAYFCASSSGDSFVGYTFGSGTRLTVV.

This clone appeared once. The chain combines TRBV28 with TRBJ1-4, with D unresolved. There are 12 residues in the CDR3. Germline V lookup: CDR1 MDHEN, CDR2 SYDVKM. V was clipped by 1 base and J by 8 bases, with 5 bases between them. CDR3 coding DNA: TGTGCCAGCAGTTTATCGAGGGAAAAACTGTTTTTT. The encoded protein is CASSLSREKLFF.

The chain recombines TRBV19 with TRBJ1-2, with 9 positions matching TRBD1. Looked up from germline, CDR1 is LNHDA and CDR2 is SQIVND (reference sequence). The CDR3 spans 19 residues. J lost 7 bases, V lost 5 bases, and 23 bases had no gene match. The DNA for the CDR3 is TGTGCCAGTAGTCCCTCCTCCTTGGAGACAGGGGGTGGACAGGGTGGCTACACCTTC. Residues: CASSPSSLETGGGQGGYTF. Variable domain in full (rest from reference TRBV19 and TRBJ1-2): DGGITQSPKYLFRKEGQNVTLSCEQNLNHDAMYWYRQDPGQGLRLIYYSQIVNDFQKGDIAEGYSVSREKKESFPLTVTSAQKNPTAFYLCASSPSSLETGGGQGGYTFGSGTRLTVV.

This chain links TRBV9 with TRBJ2-5, with TRBD2 as a possible D gene (5 bases). Trimming cost V 4 bases and J 0 bases, with 13 bases left between them. This CDR3 region has 15 residues. CDR1 SGDLS and CDR2 YYNGEE come from the germline V gene. The CDR3 protein is CASSPEAGYQETQYF. In DNA form, the CDR3 reads TGTGCCAGCAGCCCCGAGGCGGGTTACCAAGAGACCCAGTACTTC.